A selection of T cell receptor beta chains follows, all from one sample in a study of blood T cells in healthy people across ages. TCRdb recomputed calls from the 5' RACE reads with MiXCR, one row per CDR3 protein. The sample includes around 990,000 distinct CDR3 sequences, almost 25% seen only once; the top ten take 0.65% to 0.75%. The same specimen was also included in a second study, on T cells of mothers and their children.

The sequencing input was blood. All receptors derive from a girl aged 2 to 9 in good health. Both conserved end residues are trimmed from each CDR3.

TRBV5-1 ASSPADGPNQPQH
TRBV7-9 ASSSTVSTDLNAYEQY
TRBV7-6 ASSLTGGSGNYGYT
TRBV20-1 SARSASGSSSYNEQF
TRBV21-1 ASSKRGIVPQH
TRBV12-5 ASGLRDFQAF
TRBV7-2 ASSPTQFSNQPQH
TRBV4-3 ASSPTLGVYHHNEQF
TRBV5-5 ASSLARQQF
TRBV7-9 ASSPSIVANYGYT
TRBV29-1 SVEQGSYGYT
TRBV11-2 ASSELAGGLGEQY
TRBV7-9 ASSKGQDLYGYT
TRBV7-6 AGGSPGAYEQY
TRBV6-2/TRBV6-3 ASSPYRGTAYEQY
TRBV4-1 ASSQDLTEKTQY
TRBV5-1 ASSPGTPGGYT
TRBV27 ASQKDLYNEQF
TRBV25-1 ASKTTNSYEQY
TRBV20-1 SARDQIGTNYEQY
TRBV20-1 SAPSSGPSSYEQY
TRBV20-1 SASRGPSYEQY
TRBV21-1 ASNHSGTGGTGANVLT
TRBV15 ATSRFRGTEAF
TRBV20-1 SAPGQGKDTEAF
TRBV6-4 ASSDLETNEKLF
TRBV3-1 ASSQGVLAGIYEQY
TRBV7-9 ASTARETYEQY
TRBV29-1 SVLLFQTNYGYT
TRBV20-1 SATGLAGDTGELF
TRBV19 ASSNGGMNTEAF
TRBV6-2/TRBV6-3 ASSPITDRVVDTQY
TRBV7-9 ASSLGLAPQETQY
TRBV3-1 ASSREQSLDPNEKLF
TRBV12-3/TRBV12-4 ASSFQLNYGYT
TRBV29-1 SVEDSDRVNTEAF
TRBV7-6 ASSLILSICTDTQY
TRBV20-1 SASLGLIGDGYGYT
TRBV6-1 ASSDVGREELAAF
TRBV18 ASSEAGTVTYEQY
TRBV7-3 ASSPAGRPLNEQF
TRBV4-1 ASSQSNFETRRRDEQF
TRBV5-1 ASSPRRWGSYNEQF
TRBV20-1 SAMWWGSEKLF
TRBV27 ASSLTGGFVEQY
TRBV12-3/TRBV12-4 ASSLAPSPLH
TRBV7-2 ASSLGDHSYEQY
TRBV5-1 ASSLEGLAGEYTQY
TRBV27 ASSPAGPLSYNEQF
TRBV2 ASSEEGGNSYEQY
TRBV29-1 SVGGSGLTIEETQY
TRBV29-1 SITRGTGSYEQY